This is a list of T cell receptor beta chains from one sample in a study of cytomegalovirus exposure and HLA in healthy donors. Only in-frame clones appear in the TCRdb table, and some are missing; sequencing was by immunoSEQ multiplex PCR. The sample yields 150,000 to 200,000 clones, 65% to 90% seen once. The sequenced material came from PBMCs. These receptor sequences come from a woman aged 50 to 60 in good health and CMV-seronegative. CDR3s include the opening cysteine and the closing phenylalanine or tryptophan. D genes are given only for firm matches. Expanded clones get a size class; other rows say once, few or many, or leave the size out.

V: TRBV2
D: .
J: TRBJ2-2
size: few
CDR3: CASSESPYAGSGELFF
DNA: TGTGCCAGCAGTGAAAGTCCCTATGCGGGGTCCGGGGAGCTGTTTTTT

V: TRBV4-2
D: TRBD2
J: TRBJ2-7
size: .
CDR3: CASSQEAGGTREQYF
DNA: TGTGCCAGCAGCCAAGAAGCGGGAGGGACTAGGGAGCAGTACTTC

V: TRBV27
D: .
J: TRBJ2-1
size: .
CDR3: CASRPRLTALYNEQFF
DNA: TGTGCCAGCAGACCCCGCCTGACAGCCCTCTACAATGAGCAGTTCTTC

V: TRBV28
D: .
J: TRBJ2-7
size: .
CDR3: CASSPPRGSYEQYF
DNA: TGTGCCAGCTCTCCCCCCAGGGGCTCCTACGAGCAGTACTTC

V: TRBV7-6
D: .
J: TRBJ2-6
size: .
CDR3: CASSLIRGTGANVLTF
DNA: TGTGCCAGCAGCCTAATCAGGGGTACTGGGGCCAACGTCCTGACTTTC

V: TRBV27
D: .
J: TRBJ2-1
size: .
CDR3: CASSFLSGVSGSLYNEQFF
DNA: TGTGCCAGCAGTTTTTTAAGCGGCGTGTCGGGAAGCCTTTACAATGAGCAGTTCTTC

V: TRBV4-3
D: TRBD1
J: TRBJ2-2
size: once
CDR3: CASSPAGQANTGELFF
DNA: TGCGCCAGCAGCCCGGCAGGACAGGCTAACACCGGGGAGCTGTTTTTT

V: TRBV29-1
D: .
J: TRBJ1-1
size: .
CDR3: CSVDTGLRAFF
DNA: TGCAGCGTTGATACGGGACTCCGAGCTTTCTTT

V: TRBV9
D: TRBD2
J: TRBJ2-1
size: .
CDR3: CASSSTPSGGEQFF
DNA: TGTGCCAGCAGCTCAACTCCTAGCGGAGGTGAGCAGTTCTTC

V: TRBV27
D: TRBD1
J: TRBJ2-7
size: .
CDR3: CASRGQGGYEQYF
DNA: TGTGCCAGCAGGGGACAGGGGGGATACGAGCAGTACTTC

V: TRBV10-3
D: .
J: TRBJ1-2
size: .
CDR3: CAISRGLDYGYTF
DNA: TGTGCCATCTCCCGGGGTCTGGACTATGGCTACACCTTC

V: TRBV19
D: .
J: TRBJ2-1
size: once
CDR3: CASSQTQATRREFF
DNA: TGTGCCAGTAGCCAGACACAGGCGACGCGTCGCGAGTTCTTC

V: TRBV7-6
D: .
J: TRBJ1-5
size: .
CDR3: CASSSQIDQPQHF
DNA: TGTGCCAGCAGCTCTCAGATTGATCAGCCCCAGCATTTT

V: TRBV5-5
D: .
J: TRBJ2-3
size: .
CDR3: CASSYTDTQYF
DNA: TGTGCCAGCTCCTACACAGATACGCAGTATTTT

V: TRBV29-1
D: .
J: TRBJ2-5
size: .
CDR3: CSVYRVGETQYF
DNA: TGCAGCGTTTACAGGGTCGGAGAGACCCAGTACTTC

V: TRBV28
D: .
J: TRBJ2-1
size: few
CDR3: CASRTAPGSRNEQFF
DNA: TGTGCCAGCAGAACCGCCCCGGGGTCAAGGAATGAGCAGTTCTTC

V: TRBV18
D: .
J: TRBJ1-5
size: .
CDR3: CASSSTDALNQPQHF
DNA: TGTGCCAGCTCATCAACAGACGCCCTCAATCAGCCCCAGCATTTT

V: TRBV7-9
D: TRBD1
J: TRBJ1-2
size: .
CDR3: CASSLYRDRANYGYTF
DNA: TGTGCCAGCAGCTTATATAGGGACAGAGCTAACTATGGCTACACCTTC

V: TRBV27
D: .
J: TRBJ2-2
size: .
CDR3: CASRRQVANTGELFF
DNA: TGTGCCAGCAGGAGACAGGTAGCGAACACCGGGGAGCTGTTTTTT

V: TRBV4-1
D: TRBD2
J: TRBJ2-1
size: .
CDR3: CASSQEPSGRAAEQFF
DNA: TGCGCCAGCAGCCAAGAACCCAGCGGGAGGGCTGCGGAGCAGTTCTTC

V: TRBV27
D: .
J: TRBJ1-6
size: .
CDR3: CASSTLAGGNSPLHF
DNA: TGTGCCAGCAGTACACTAGCGGGGGGCAATTCACCCCTCCACTTT

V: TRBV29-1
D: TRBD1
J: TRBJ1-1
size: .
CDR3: CSGYPGQGLRGEAFF
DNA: TGCAGCGGATATCCGGGACAGGGCCTTAGAGGTGAAGCTTTCTTT

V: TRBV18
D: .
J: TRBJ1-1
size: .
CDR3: CASSPMLGGGTEAFF
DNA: TGTGCCAGCTCACCAATGCTTGGAGGAGGCACTGAAGCTTTCTTT

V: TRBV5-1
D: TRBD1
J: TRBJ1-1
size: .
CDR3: CASSFDRGRNTEAFF
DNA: TGCGCCAGCAGCTTCGACAGGGGCAGGAACACTGAAGCTTTCTTT

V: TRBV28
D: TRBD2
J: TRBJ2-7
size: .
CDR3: CASSLSNPGLGEQYF
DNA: TGTGCCAGCAGTTTATCAAACCCGGGACTAGGCGAGCAGTACTTC

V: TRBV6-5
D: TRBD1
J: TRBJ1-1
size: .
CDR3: CASTGLRGRTEAFF
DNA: TGTGCCAGCACGGGGCTGAGGGGGCGAACTGAAGCTTTCTTT

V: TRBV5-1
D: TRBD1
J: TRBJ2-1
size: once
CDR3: CASMGQGHNEQFF
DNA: TGCGCCAGCATGGGACAGGGGCACAATGAGCAGTTCTTC

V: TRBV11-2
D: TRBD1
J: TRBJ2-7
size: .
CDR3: CASSFTAGGGGASYEQYF
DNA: TGTGCCAGCAGTTTCACGGCAGGGGGCGGAGGGGCATCCTACGAGCAGTACTTC

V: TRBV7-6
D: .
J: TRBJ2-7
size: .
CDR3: CASSSDTFEQYF
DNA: TGTGCCAGCAGCTCGGACACTTTCGAGCAGTACTTC

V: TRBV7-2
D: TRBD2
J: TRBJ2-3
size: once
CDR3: CASSGTRIRTDTQYF
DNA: TGTGCCAGCAGCGGGACTAGAATCCGCACAGATACGCAGTATTTT

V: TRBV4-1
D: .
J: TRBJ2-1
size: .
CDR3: CASSQWSSYNEQFF
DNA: TGCGCCAGCAGCCAATGGAGCAGCTACAATGAGCAGTTCTTC

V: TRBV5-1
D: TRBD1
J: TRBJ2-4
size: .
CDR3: CASSQYTRDRGAKNIQYF
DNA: TGCGCCAGCAGCCAATATACCCGGGACAGGGGGGCCAAAAACATTCAGTACTTC

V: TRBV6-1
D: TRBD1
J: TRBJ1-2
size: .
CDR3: CASSLTSGGSYGYTF
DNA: TGTGCCAGCAGTCTCACCTCAGGGGGAAGCTATGGCTACACCTTC

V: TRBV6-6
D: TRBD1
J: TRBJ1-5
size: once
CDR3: CASSLQGISNQPQHF
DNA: TGTGCCAGCAGTTTACAGGGGATTAGCAATCAGCCCCAGCATTTT

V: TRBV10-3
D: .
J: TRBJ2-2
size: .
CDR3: CAISGVRARELFF
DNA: TGTGCCATCAGTGGCGTGCGGGCCAGGGAGCTGTTTTTT

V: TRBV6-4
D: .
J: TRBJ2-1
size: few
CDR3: CASGSGSYNEQFF
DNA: TGTGCCAGCGGTAGCGGCTCCTACAATGAGCAGTTCTTC

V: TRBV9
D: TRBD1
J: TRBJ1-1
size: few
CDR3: CASSPGTDGTGTNTEAFF
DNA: TGTGCCAGCAGCCCCGGGACAGACGGGACGGGAACGAACACTGAAGCTTTCTTT

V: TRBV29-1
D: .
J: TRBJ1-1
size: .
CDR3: CSTGTHEAFF
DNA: TGCAGCACCGGGACACACGAAGCTTTCTTT

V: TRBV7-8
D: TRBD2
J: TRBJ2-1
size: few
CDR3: CASSSPLRTSGRGGSYNEQFF
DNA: TGTGCCAGCAGCTCGCCACTAAGGACTAGCGGGAGAGGGGGATCCTACAATGAGCAGTTCTTC

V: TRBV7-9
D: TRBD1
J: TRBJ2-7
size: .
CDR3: CASSLLGQGACEQYF
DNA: TGTGCCAGCAGCTTATTGGGACAGGGGGCCTGCGAGCAGTACTTC

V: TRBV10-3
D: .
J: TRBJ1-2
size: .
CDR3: CAIRLGQNSNYGYTF
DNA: TGTGCCATCAGGTTAGGACAGAATTCTAACTATGGCTACACCTTC

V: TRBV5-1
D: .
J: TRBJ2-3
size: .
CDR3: CASTLGTRADTQYF
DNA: TGCGCCAGCACTTTGGGGACAAGGGCAGATACGCAGTATTTT

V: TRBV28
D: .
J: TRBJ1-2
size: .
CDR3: CASRTGGRAGYTF
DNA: TGTGCCAGCAGGACGGGGGGGCGCGCTGGCTACACCTTC

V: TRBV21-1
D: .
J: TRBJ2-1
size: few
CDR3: CASSSPGLVGRVSSYNEQFF
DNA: TGTGCCAGCAGCAGCCCGGGACTAGTTGGGAGGGTGAGCTCCTACAATGAGCAGTTCTTC

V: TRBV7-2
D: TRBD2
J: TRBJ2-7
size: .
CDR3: CASSRAGGPYEQYF
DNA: TGTGCCAGCAGCCGGGCGGGAGGGCCCTACGAGCAGTACTTC